The 8 T cell receptor beta chains listed next were all sequenced from one sample in a study of control samples from healthy donors and cancer patients. Assay: immunoSEQ multiplex PCR; the TCRdb copy retains only in-frame clones and omits some. The data show about 69,000 clones, approximately 89% seen once. The sequenced sample was PBMCs. The receptors were gathered from a man in his fifties or sixties with colorectal cancer.

The chain carries TRBV7-3 and TRBJ2-3; TRBD1 is a possible D gene (5 bases). The CDR3 has 11 amino acids. Germline V gives CDR1 SGHTA, CDR2 FQGTGA. Trimming stripped 9 bases from V and 13 bases from J, with 17 bases between. CDR3 amino acids: CASSNQGQKYF. The CDR3 DNA is TGTGCCAGTTCCAACCAGGGCCAAAAGTATTTT. The whole variable domain, remainder taken from reference TRBV7-3 and TRBJ2-3, is GAGVSQTPSNKVTEKGKYVELRCDPISGHTALYWYRQSLGQGPEFLIYFQGTGAADDSGLPNDRFFAVRPEGSVSTLKIQRTERGDSAVYLCASSNQGQKYFGPGTRLTVL.

The chain links TRBV3-1 (or the pseudogene TRBV3-2) to TRBJ2-3, with D possibly TRBD1 on 5 matching bases. Trimming removed 3 bases from V and 4 bases from J, with 8 bases in between. Germline CDR1 LGHDT, CDR2 YNNKEL (reference sequence). This CDR3 contains 13 residues. The DNA for the CDR3 is TGTGCCAGCAGCCACAGGGCCGCAGATACGCAGTATTTT. Its protein is CASSHRAADTQYF.

This chain connects TRBV21-1 to TRBJ2-5; the table's D call of TRBD1 was not tested on the DNA. TRBV21-1 is labeled a pseudogene. The length of the CDR3 is 17 residues. DNA of the CDR3: TGTGCCAGCAGCAACGAGGGGGACCACAAAGACCGGGGGACCCAGTACTTC. This translates into CASSNEGDHKDRGTQYF.

The V gene is TRBV28, the J gene TRBJ2-6; no clear D gene. V lost 3 bases and J 4 bases, leaving 4 bases between the germline ends. From germline, CDR1 is MDHEN and CDR2 SYDVKM. CDR3 length equals 13 residues. CDR3 protein: CASSLGGANVLTF. Here the CDR3 DNA reads TGTGCCAGCAGTTTGGGGGGGGCCAACGTCCTGACTTTC. Full variable domain (missing parts from reference TRBV28 and TRBJ2-6): DVKVTQSSRYLVKRTGEKVFLECVQDMDHENMFWYRQDPGLGLRLIYFSYDVKMKEKGDIPEGYSVSREKKERFSLILESASTNQTSMYLCASSLGGANVLTFGAGSRLTVL.

The V call is TRBV2, the J call TRBJ2-7; D gene uncertain. Trimming stripped 0 bases from V and 4 bases from J, with 10 bases between. CDR3 length: 14 residues. Germline V gives CDR1 SNHLY, CDR2 FYNNEI. The chain's CDR3 is CASSEAFTAYEQYF. In nucleotides, the CDR3 is TGTGCCAGCAGTGAAGCGTTCACAGCGTACGAGCAGTACTTC.

The CDR3 protein is CASSTAGTGLAFF. The CDR3 DNA reads as TGTGCCAGCAGTACGGCCGGGACAGGGCTGGCTTTCTTT. The chain combines TRBV6-5 with TRBJ1-1; 9 positions match TRBD1. J lost 11 bases, V lost 5 bases, and 9 bases had no gene match. Germline V gene lookup returns CDR1 MNHEY and CDR2 SVGAGI. The CDR3 is made up of 13 amino acids.

The chain has TRBV9 and TRBJ2-5; D perhaps matches TRBD2 (6 bases). The CDR3 contains 16 residues. Germline CDR1 is SGDLS and CDR2 is YYNGEE. Trimming stripped 0 bases from V and 1 base from J, with 13 bases between. CDR3: CASSVGRRGSQETQYF. CDR3 bases: TGTGCCAGCAGCGTAGGCCGGCGGGGAAGCCAAGAGACCCAGTACTTC.

This clone occurred a few times. The rearrangement links TRBV27 to TRBJ2-3; 9 bases match TRBD2. In germline, CDR1 is MNHEY, CDR2 SMNVEV (reference sequence). The ends lost 5 bases at V and 4 bases at J; junction bases unmatched: 4. The length of the CDR3 is 14 residues. This CDR3 reads CASSLGLASDTQYF. The CDR3 DNA reads TGTGCCAGCAGTCTGGGACTAGCATCAGATACGCAGTATTTT.